The 10 T cell receptor beta chains below come from one sample, sequenced in a study of shared clonotypes between healthy human individuals (dated by TCRdb to 2020 to 2022). Library creation used the immunoSEQ multiplex PCR assay. TCRdb obtained this table from immuneACCESS and retained in-frame rearrangements with V and J assigned. These tables miss some clones; where compared with another copy, unresolved V genes account for less than half of the shortfall, and the remainder is unexplained. Within this sample are more than 2 million clones, with about 95% of them counted one time only. Roughly 1.1% of the sample is held by the ten biggest clonotypes. For the CD8 naive samples, CD45RO-negative cells were positively selected for CCR7, yielding a CD45RA+CCR7+ population from which TemRA cells were excluded. The sequencing sample was made of naive CD8+ T cells sorted from blood. This specimen's cell subset or site label, interpreted: CD45RA+CCR7+. Every receptor here comes from a man between 18 and 35 years old in good health.

A remark on this clone: The same CDR3 can be traced to other DNA sequences in this sample. The rearrangement joins TRBV18 to TRBJ2-5, with D perhaps matching TRBD2 (5 bases). This CDR3 region has 13 residues. Germline assignment: CDR1 KGHSH and CDR2 LQKENI. Trimming cost V 2 bases and J 5 bases, with 9 bases left between them. The CDR3 protein is CASSPDRGETQYF. The CDR3 DNA is TGTGCCAGCTCACCAGATCGAGGGGAGACCCAGTACTTC.

V is TRBV15 and J is TRBJ1-1, with D unclear. Germline V gene data show CDR1 as LNHNV and CDR2 as YYDKDF (reference sequence). The length of the CDR3 is 15 residues. The germline V and J ends were trimmed by 0 bases and 0 bases, with 8 bases remaining between them. CDR3 sequence reads: CATSRDPGLNTEAFF. CDR3 nucleotides: TGTGCCACCAGCAGAGATCCAGGCTTGAACACTGAAGCTTTCTTT.

The CDR3 nucleotides read TGTGCCAGCAGCTTAGCTAGCGGGGGTGACAATGAGCAGTTCTTC. Translated: CASSLASGGDNEQFF. The rearrangement uses TRBV7-2 and TRBJ2-1; 9 bases match TRBD2. Trimming removed 0 bases from V and 5 bases from J; junction bases left unmatched: 2. The CDR3 consists of 15 residues. CDR1 is SGHTA, CDR2 FQGNSA, per germline.

The V and J genes are TRBV7-9 and TRBJ1-2; TRBD1 aligns across 7 bases. This CDR3 is built from 16 residues. Germline loops: CDR1 SEHNR, CDR2 FQNEAQ (reference sequence). J gave up 6 bases and V 4 bases, and 14 bases lay outside the gene matches. CDR3 sequence reads: CASSSPTGPDIDGYTF. DNA for the CDR3: TGTGCCAGCAGCTCCCCGACAGGGCCCGATATAGATGGCTACACCTTC.

The rearrangement links TRBV5-1 to TRBJ2-7; the match to TRBD2 covers 13 bases. The CDR3 runs 15 residues. The junction had 5 bases not matched to a gene; V was cut back by 3 bases and J by 5 bases. Germline CDR1 and CDR2: SGHRS and YFSETQ. This CDR3 reads CASSYSGTSGDEQYF. The CDR3 nucleotides are TGCGCCAGCAGCTATTCCGGGACTAGCGGGGACGAGCAGTACTTC.

This sequence joins TRBV7-9 and TRBJ1-6, with D maybe TRBD1 (6 bases). The CDR3 loop spans 15 amino acids. The V gene lost 2 bases and the J gene lost 9 bases, with 14 bases spanning the gap. CDR1 and CDR2 from the germline V gene are SEHNR and FQNEAQ (reference sequence). CDR3: CASSLQQGGISPLHF. In DNA form, the CDR3 reads TGTGCCAGCAGCTTACAACAGGGTGGGATTTCACCCCTCCACTTT.

The J gene is TRBJ1-6, the V gene TRBV5-1, with a possible D match to TRBD1 (5 bases). V dropped 0 bases and J dropped 10 bases, with 17 bases sitting between them. CDR1 SGHRS and CDR2 YFSETQ come from the germline V gene. This CDR3 has 16 residues. CDR3 residues: CASSLEGAGVGSPLHF. Here the CDR3 DNA reads TGCGCCAGCAGCTTGGAGGGCGCGGGGGTTGGATCACCCCTCCACTTT.

This chain uses TRBV11-1 with TRBJ1-1; a weak D match, TRBD1 (6 bases). The germline gives CDR1 SGHAT, CDR2 FQDESV (reference sequence). Trimming pared 1 base from V and 1 base from J, leaving 13 bases between. The CDR3 consists of 16 residues. The CDR3 spells CASSLGFGGPNTEAFF. CDR3 bases: TGTGCCAGCAGCTTAGGATTCGGGGGCCCGAACACTGAAGCTTTCTTT.

The genes are TRBV15 and TRBJ2-7; 10 bases fit TRBD1. CDR1 and CDR2 (germline): LNHNV, YYDKDF (reference sequence). There are 15 residues in the CDR3. With V trimmed by 0 bases and J by 3 bases, 2 bases remained unmatched. For the CDR3, the DNA is TGTGCCACCAGCAGAGATGGGACAGGGGTCTACGAGCAGTACTTC. Translating gives CATSRDGTGVYEQYF. The full variable domain, its missing parts supplied by reference TRBV15 and TRBJ2-7, is DAMVIQNPRYQVTQFGKPVTLSCSQTLNHNVMYWYQQKSSQAPKLLFHYYDKDFNNEADTPDNFQSRRPNTSFCFLDIRSPGLGDTAMYLCATSRDGTGVYEQYFGPGTRLTVT.

This clone was seen once. J is TRBJ1-1 and V is TRBV7-6; 7 bases agree with TRBD1. The CDR3 contains 16 residues. V dropped 1 base and J dropped 1; count of bases not matched to a gene: 6. The germline CDR1 and CDR2 sequences are SGHVS and FNYEAQ. CDR3 sequence: CASSLVGDRQNTEAFF. In DNA form, the CDR3 reads TGTGCCAGCAGCTTAGTTGGGGACAGACAGAACACTGAAGCTTTCTTT.